These 13 T cell receptor beta chains came from one sample sequenced in a study of cytomegalovirus exposure and HLA in healthy donors (dated by TCRdb to 2017 to 2019). Library creation used the immunoSEQ multiplex PCR assay. Held by TCRdb, this immuneACCESS table contains in-frame sequences only and omits some clones. Under half of the omission traces to an unresolved V gene where checked; the cause of the rest is unknown. This sample has some 170,000 clones in its table, and roughly 86% of those were observed once. The ten largest clones take up under 3.5% of the sample. The specimen sequenced was PBMCs. The receptors shown here come from a man aged 18 to 30 in good health and CMV-seropositive.

The rearrangement links TRBV7-2 to TRBJ1-1; TRBD1 aligns across 9 bases. CDR1 and CDR2 from the germline V gene are SGHTA and FQGNSA. V was pared by 4 bases and J by 4 bases, with 7 bases of the junction left unmatched. The length of the CDR3 is 15 residues. The DNA for the CDR3 is TGTGCCAGCAGCTCCCGACAGGGGGGGATCACTGAAGCTTTCTTT. It codes for CASSSRQGGITEAFF.

This sequence joins TRBV6-6 and TRBJ2-7; 10 bases fit TRBD2. Germline CDR1 MNHNY, CDR2 SVGAGI (reference sequence). The V and J ends lost 6 bases and 3 bases, in that order; junction bases with no gene match: 8. The CDR3 has 15 amino acids. The CDR3 region is CASRLAGDSIYEQYF. The CDR3, as DNA: TGTGCCAGCAGGCTAGCGGGGGACTCCATCTACGAGCAGTACTTC.

The chain combines TRBV7-2 with TRBJ2-5, with 13 positions matching TRBD2. Germline CDR1 and CDR2: SGHTA and FQGNSA. Trimming cost V 4 bases and J 3 bases; bases outside gene matches: 5. There are 16 residues in the CDR3. The CDR3 reads CASSSGTSGAEETQYF. The CDR3 region has the DNA TGTGCCAGCAGCTCAGGGACTAGCGGGGCAGAAGAGACCCAGTACTTC.

The chain is built from TRBV10-3 and TRBJ1-2; D might be TRBD1 (5 bases). Trimming stripped 4 bases from V and 4 bases from J, with 19 bases between. CDR3 length: 16 amino acids. CDR1 and CDR2 from the germline V gene are ENHRY and SYGVKD. CDR3 nucleotide sequence: TGTGCCATCAGTGGCGGGGGGAGCTTTCCCACCTATGGCTACACCTTC. This translates into CAISGGGSFPTYGYTF.

This chain uses TRBV9 with TRBJ2-5, with D possibly TRBD1 on 5 matching bases. From germline, CDR1 is SGDLS and CDR2 YYNGEE. Trimming shortened V by 0 bases and J by 4 bases, and 10 bases separated the two germline ends. This CDR3 is built from 14 residues. In DNA form, the CDR3 reads TGTGCCAGCAGCGTAGATGGCGACAGAGAGACCCAGTACTTC. Protein product: CASSVDGDRETQYF. The whole variable domain, filled in from reference TRBV9 and TRBJ2-5, reads DSGVTQTPKHLITATGQRVTLRCSPRSGDLSVYWYQQSLDQGLQFLIQYYNGEERAKGNILERFSAQQFPDLHSELNLSSLELGDSALYFCASSVDGDRETQYFGPGTRLLVL.

The rearrangement joins TRBV4-1 to TRBJ2-1; D is undetermined. Germline assignment: CDR1 MGHRA and CDR2 YSYEKL. V lost 0 bases and J lost 10, with 10 bases in between. The CDR3 totals 13 residues. The CDR3, as DNA: TGCGCCAGCAGCCAAGAAATAACCCGGGAGCAGTTCTTC. This sequence encodes CASSQEITREQFF.

This chain uses TRBV28 with TRBJ1-5, with 7 positions matching TRBD1. The CDR3 runs 13 residues. J gave up 5 bases and V 8 bases, and 6 bases lay outside the gene matches. Germline CDR1 is MDHEN and CDR2 is SYDVKM. The CDR3 here is CASHRGRDQPQHF. For the CDR3, the DNA is TGTGCCAGCCACAGGGGTCGGGATCAGCCCCAGCATTTT.

V and J are TRBV28 and TRBJ1-4; D ambiguous. In germline, CDR1 is MDHEN, CDR2 SYDVKM. The CDR3 has 12 amino acids. Trimming shortened V by 6 bases and J by 13 bases, and 15 bases separated the two germline ends. The CDR3: CASSSSVGGLFF. The CDR3 nucleotides read TGTGCCAGCAGCTCAAGTGTGGGAGGACTGTTTTTT.

V and J are TRBV19 and TRBJ1-1; D may be TRBD1 (5 bases). V shed 3 bases and J shed 5 bases, with 10 bases lying between them. Germline V lookup: CDR1 LNHDA, CDR2 SQIVND (reference sequence). The CDR3 has 13 amino acids. The CDR3 nucleotides are TGTGCCAGTAGTATGGGGGGAGGGACTGAAGCTTTCTTT. Its protein is CASSMGGGTEAFF.

This chain uses TRBV5-1 with TRBJ2-1; the match to TRBD2 covers 9 bases. Germline CDR1 is SGHRS and CDR2 is YFSETQ. The V gene end was trimmed by 3 bases and the J gene end by 6 bases; junction bases not matched to a gene: 7. This CDR3 spans 15 amino acids. The CDR3 DNA sequence: TGCGCCAGCAGCTCAAGCGGGGGGCTCGCCAATGAGCAGTTCTTC. Translated: CASSSSGGLANEQFF.

The chain links TRBV20-1 to TRBJ2-7; TRBD2 agrees at 8 bases. CDR3 length equals 10 residues. The V segment lost 6 bases and the J segment 9 bases; nucleotides outside the gene matches: 4. Germline CDR1 DFQATT, CDR2 SNEGSKA (reference sequence). The CDR3, as DNA: TGCAGTGCCGGAGCGGGGGTGCAGTACTTC. Translated: CSAGAGVQYF.

This chain links TRBV13 with TRBJ2-3, with TRBD2 matching over 9 bases. Trimming at V came to 5 bases and at J to 0 bases, leaving 3 bases not matched to a gene. This CDR3 region has 15 residues. Germline CDR1 reads PRHDT; CDR2 reads FYEKMQ (reference sequence). The chain's CDR3 is CASSPGLASTDTQYF. The DNA of the CDR3 is TGTGCCAGCAGCCCGGGACTAGCCAGCACAGATACGCAGTATTTT.

The chain is built from TRBV5-1 and TRBJ1-5; D uncertain. This CDR3 contains 14 residues. Looked up from germline, CDR1 is SGHRS and CDR2 is YFSETQ. Trimming left V 3 bases short and J 6 bases short, with 13 bases between. In DNA, the CDR3 is TGCGCCAGCAGCTCCGGGGATATCGGTCAGCCCCAGCATTTT. Protein product: CASSSGDIGQPQHF.